These 32 T cell receptor beta chains share one sample of origin, sequenced in a study of early T cells in non-severe SARS-CoV-2 infection. MiXCR, applied by TCRdb to the 5' RACE reads, yields one record per CDR3 protein. Of roughly 52,000 distinct CDR3 sequences in the sample, 8% were seen once. Sequencing used whole blood. These receptors were collected from an adult who was a healthcare worker with PCR-confirmed SARS-CoV-2 infection or an uninfected control (not recorded which).

Many counts were recorded for this clonotype. V is TRBV25-1 and J is TRBJ2-4, with 8 bases matching TRBD1. This CDR3 spans 14 amino acids. Germline V lookup: CDR1 MGHDK, CDR2 SYGVNS. Trimming removed 6 bases from V and 8 bases from J; junction bases left unmatched: 9. The CDR3, as DNA: TGTGCCAGCAGCGCGACAGGGGTGCGGTACATTCAGTACTTC. Its protein product is CASSATGVRYIQYF.

This clonotype appeared many times. The chain links TRBV18 to TRBJ1-4; 10 bases are shared with TRBD1. Germline V CDR1 and CDR2: KGHSH, LQKENI. The CDR3 runs 15 residues. The V segment lost 0 bases and the J segment 14 bases; nucleotides outside the gene matches: 9. The CDR3 region has the DNA TGTGCCAGCTCACCACCCGGGACAGGGGTCCCTTACCTGTTTTTT. Its translation is CASSPPGTGVPYLFF.

This clonotype appeared many times. The chain couples TRBV6-1 to TRBJ1-2; D is possibly TRBD1 (6 bases). Germline V gene lookup returns CDR1 MNHNS and CDR2 SASEGT. This CDR3 comprises 14 residues. Trimming cost V 4 bases and J 2 bases, with 11 bases left between them. The CDR3 sequence is CASSVGQLNYGYTF. The DNA of the CDR3 is TGTGCCAGCAGTGTTGGACAGTTGAACTATGGCTACACCTTC.

This clonotype has more than one count but fewer than ten. The genes are TRBV5-1 and TRBJ2-3, with 8 bases matching TRBD2. The length of the CDR3 is 15 residues. Germline V gives CDR1 SGHRS, CDR2 YFSETQ. V trimming: 4 bases; J trimming: 4 bases; junction bases outside the gene matches: 8. CDR3 sequence (DNA): TGCGCCAGCAGCCCCCTTAGCGGGGACGCAGATACGCAGTATTTT. Translation gives CASSPLSGDADTQYF.

This clonotype came up a few times. The rearrangement links TRBV4-3 to TRBJ2-1; no clear D gene. The V gene's germline CDR1 is LGHNA and CDR2 YSLEER. This CDR3 has 16 amino acids. V dropped 4 bases and J dropped 5 bases, with 18 bases sitting between them. The CDR3 protein is CASSPYSRVYDNEQFF. The CDR3 coding sequence is TGCGCCAGCAGCCCCTACTCCCGTGTTTACGACAATGAGCAGTTCTTC.

This clonotype was picked up a small number of times. This chain joins TRBV3-1 and TRBJ1-1, with 9 bases matching TRBD1. The junction had 7 bases not matched to a gene; V was cut back by 4 bases and J by 4 bases. The germline V gene has CDR1 LGHDT and CDR2 YNNKEL (reference sequence). The CDR3 is made up of 15 amino acids. The CDR3 coding sequence is TGTGCCAGCAGCCCTAACAGGGGGCAGGGCACTGAAGCTTTCTTT. Translation gives CASSPNRGQGTEAFF.

This clonotype was seen ten or more times. The rearrangement uses TRBV6-2 or TRBV6-3 and TRBJ2-1, with D uncertain. V was clipped by 4 bases and J by 5 bases, with 6 bases between them. Per germline, CDR1 MNHEY and CDR2 SVGEGT. CDR3 length: 12 amino acids. Here the CDR3 reads CASSFSHNEQFF. The CDR3 DNA follows: TGTGCCAGCAGTTTTTCCCACAATGAGCAGTTCTTC.

This clonotype was seen many times. The chain employs TRBV6-5 and TRBJ1-1; D gene ambiguous. Trimming pared 2 bases from V and 10 bases from J, leaving 8 bases between. The CDR3 is 11 amino acids. Germline CDR1 is MNHEY and CDR2 is SVGAGI. In DNA form, the CDR3 reads TGTGCCAGCAGTTACCCCCCATCAGCTTTCTTT. This gives the protein CASSYPPSAFF.

The V gene is TRBV13, the J gene TRBJ2-1; 13 bases agree with TRBD2. Germline CDR1 and CDR2: PRHDT and FYEKMQ (reference sequence). After removal of 3 bases from V and 8 bases from J, the junction contained 10 bases not matched to a gene. This CDR3 has 17 amino acids. The CDR3 is CASSFRQLAGGLDEQFF. The CDR3 DNA sequence: TGTGCCAGCAGCTTCAGGCAACTAGCGGGGGGGCTCGATGAGCAGTTCTTC. The full variable domain, its missing parts supplied by reference TRBV13 and TRBJ2-1, is AAGVIQSPRHLIKEKRETATLKCYPIPRHDTVYWYQQGPGQDPQFLISFYEKMQSDKGSIPDRFSAQQFSDYHSELNMSSLELGDSALYFCASSFRQLAGGLDEQFFGPGTRLTVL.

In this sample, this clonotype turned up many times. The rearrangement joins TRBV7-6 to TRBJ1-1; 12 bases line up with TRBD1. The V gene's germline CDR1 is SGHVS and CDR2 FNYEAQ. The CDR3 totals 16 residues. The V segment lost 1 base and the J segment 4 bases; nucleotides outside the gene matches: 4. CDR3 nucleotide sequence: TGTGCCAGCAGCTTAGGGGGGACAGGGGGCGGCACTGAAGCTTTCTTT. This gives the protein CASSLGGTGGGTEAFF. Complete variable domain (other parts from reference TRBV7-6 and TRBJ1-1): GAGVSQSPRYKVTKRGQDVALRCDPISGHVSLYWYRQALGQGPEFLTYFNYEAQQDKSGLPNDRFSAERPEGSISTLTIQRTEQRDSAMYRCASSLGGTGGGTEAFFGQGTRLTVV.

The CDR3 bases are TGTGCCACCAGTGATTTGTGGGGCGAGCAGTTCTTC. As protein: CATSDLWGEQFF. The rearrangement joins TRBV24-1 to TRBJ2-1; possibly TRBD1 for D (5 bases). CDR3 size: 12 residues. Looked up from germline, CDR1 is KGHDR and CDR2 is SFDVKD. Trimming pared 0 bases from V and 10 bases from J, leaving 6 bases between.

This clonotype was picked up many times. CDR3 loop: CASSSEDDSPLHF. CDR3 nucleotide sequence: TGTGCCAGCAGCTCTGAGGACGATTCACCCCTCCACTTT. This chain uses TRBV5-5 with TRBJ1-6; D is uncertain. Germline V gene sequence: CDR1 SGHKS, CDR2 YYEKEE (reference sequence). CDR3 size: 13 residues. Trimming removed 3 bases at V and 8 bases at J, with 9 bases between.

V and J are TRBV20-1 and TRBJ2-7, with 7 bases identical to TRBD1. J lost 5 bases, V lost 3 bases, and 7 bases had no gene match. Germline-derived CDR1 and CDR2 are DFQATT and SNEGSKA (reference sequence). This CDR3 is built from 13 residues. CDR3 region: CSASDRVNHEQYF. The DNA for the CDR3 is TGCAGTGCTAGTGACAGGGTTAACCACGAGCAGTACTTC.

J is TRBJ2-3 and V is TRBV5-5, with 8 bases fitting TRBD1. Trimming removed 5 bases from V and 6 bases from J; junction bases left unmatched: 5. Germline-derived CDR1 and CDR2 are SGHKS and YYEKEE (reference sequence). The CDR3 is 13 amino acids. The CDR3 region has the DNA TGTGCCAGCAGTCAGGGGGCAGGGGATACGCAGTATTTT. Protein sequence: CASSQGAGDTQYF.

CDR3 DNA: TGTGCCACCAGTGGTACCGGGACAGACTTCAATCAGCCCCAGCATTTT. Translated: CATSGTGTDFNQPQHF. The rearrangement uses TRBV24-1 and TRBJ1-5; 7 bases are a match to TRBD1. Germline trimming cut 5 bases from V and 3 bases from J; bases unmatched to any gene: 9. CDR1 and CDR2 from the germline V gene are KGHDR and SFDVKD. The CDR3 runs 16 residues.

This clonotype has ten or more counts. The chain is built from TRBV28 and TRBJ2-7, with no clear D. CDR3 length: 14 amino acids. The germline V gene has CDR1 MDHEN and CDR2 SYDVKM. The V and J ends lost 2 bases and 2 bases respectively, with 10 bases between them. The DNA for the CDR3 is TGTGCCAGCAGTTTAGTCCTGGTTCCCTACGAGCAGTACTTC. It yields the protein CASSLVLVPYEQYF.

This clonotype turned up a few times. V usage is TRBV20-1 and J usage is TRBJ2-7; the D is unclear. This CDR3 region has 13 residues. V lost 1 base, J lost 4 bases, and 11 bases lay in between. CDR1 is DFQATT and CDR2 is SNEGSKA in the germline V gene (reference sequence). The CDR3 DNA reads as TGCAGTGCTAGAGTAAGCGTCCTTTACGAGCAGTACTTC. It specifies CSARVSVLYEQYF.

V is TRBV7-9 and J is TRBJ2-3, with no clear D. Germline V gene lookup returns CDR1 SEHNR and CDR2 FQNEAQ (reference sequence). The CDR3 runs 13 residues. V lost 3 bases and J lost 4, with 8 bases in between. CDR3 amino acids: CASSLFQADTQYF. DNA of the CDR3: TGTGCCAGCAGCTTGTTCCAGGCAGATACGCAGTATTTT.

V and J are TRBV7-8 and TRBJ2-1, with 9 bases aligning to TRBD2. The germline V gene has CDR1 SGHVS and CDR2 FQNEAQ. Trimming at V came to 11 bases and at J to 0 bases, leaving 17 bases not matched to a gene. The CDR3 runs to 18 residues. The CDR3 protein is CAAAGGLAGMSSYNEQFF. In nucleotides, the CDR3 is TGTGCCGCCGCAGGGGGGCTAGCGGGGATGAGCTCCTACAATGAGCAGTTCTTC.

This clonotype was seen a few times. The V gene is TRBV4-2, the J gene TRBJ1-1; the D gene is possibly TRBD1 (5 bases). V lost 0 bases, J lost 7 bases, and 12 bases lay in between. The V gene's germline CDR1 is LGHNA and CDR2 YNFKEQ. The CDR3 spans 14 residues. CDR3 sequence reads: CASSQDSKGYEAFF. The CDR3 DNA sequence: TGTGCCAGCAGCCAAGATAGTAAGGGGTATGAAGCTTTCTTT.

The V gene is TRBV4-2, the J gene TRBJ1-2, with 7 bases lining up with TRBD1. Germline trimming cut 3 bases from V and 3 bases from J; bases unmatched to any gene: 4. The CDR3 is 14 residues long. The germline gives CDR1 LGHNA, CDR2 YNFKEQ. CDR3 region: CASSHEGTDYGYTF. The CDR3 nucleotides are TGTGCCAGCAGCCATGAAGGGACAGACTATGGCTACACCTTC.

The J gene is TRBJ2-3, the V gene TRBV20-1; 15 nucleotides match TRBD2. With 0 bases clipped from V and 0 bases from J, the junction kept 19 bases outside the gene matches. The CDR3 totals 23 residues. CDR1 and CDR2 from the germline V gene are DFQATT and SNEGSKA (reference sequence). The CDR3 DNA reads as TGCAGTGCTAGAGACTCCCCCGACGGACTAGCGGGAGGGCATTATAGAAGCACAGATACGCAGTATTTT. This gives the protein CSARDSPDGLAGGHYRSTDTQYF.

This clonotype was observed at least ten times. The chain links TRBV27 to TRBJ2-7, with TRBD1 identical over 7 bases. CDR1 MNHEY and CDR2 SMNVEV come from the germline V gene (reference sequence). The CDR3 runs 14 residues. V shed 4 bases and J 3 bases; nucleotides not matched to a gene: 6. The CDR3 DNA sequence: TGTGCCAGCAGTTATCGGGACAGAGTCTACGAGCAGTACTTC. The encoded protein is CASSYRDRVYEQYF.

There are many counts of this clonotype. The rearrangement joins TRBV5-6 to TRBJ2-7, with 8 bases matching TRBD1. Germline CDR1 SGHDT, CDR2 YYEEEE. The CDR3 is made up of 16 amino acids. The trim removed 4 bases at V and 0 bases at J, leaving 9 bases unmatched. The CDR3 reads CASSLRQGLSSYEQYF. The DNA for the CDR3 is TGTGCCAGCAGCCTACGACAGGGGTTAAGCTCCTACGAGCAGTACTTC.

Ten or more counts support this clonotype. The gene calls are TRBV7-6 and TRBJ2-7; no reliable D call. Germline CDR1 reads SGHVS; CDR2 reads FNYEAQ. The V end was cut by 3 bases, the J end by 0 bases, with 9 bases between. The length of the CDR3 is 14 residues. CDR3 nucleotides: TGTGCCAGCAGCTTTCGAGGCACCTCCTACGAGCAGTACTTC. Its protein is CASSFRGTSYEQYF.

The sample holds many counts of this clonotype. The V call is TRBV6-2 or TRBV6-3, the J call TRBJ2-5; no clear D. The ends were cut back, 7 bases at V and 5 bases at J, with 11 bases in the middle. The CDR3 extends over 12 amino acids. Looked up from germline, CDR1 is MNHEY and CDR2 is SVGEGT. The CDR3 nucleotides are TGTGCCAGCAAGACTTACCGCGAGACCCAGTACTTC. Encoded protein: CASKTYRETQYF.

The CDR3 bases are TGTGCCAGCAGCCCTTTACCCGGGGGGCGATTATTCGATAAAGAAAAACTGTTTTTT. Amino acids: CASSPLPGGRLFDKEKLFF. The gene calls are TRBV7-6 and TRBJ1-4; a weak D match, TRBD1 (6 bases). The CDR3 extends over 19 amino acids. The V and J ends lost 5 bases and 8 bases respectively, with 30 bases between them. Germline assignment: CDR1 SGHVS and CDR2 FNYEAQ.

This rearrangement joins TRBV7-2 to TRBJ2-7; D assignment may be TRBD1 or TRBD2 (6 bases each). CDR3 length: 15 residues. Trimming took 5 bases from V and 1 from J, leaving 15 bases between them. Germline V lookup: CDR1 SGHTA, CDR2 FQGNSA. The CDR3 spells CASSLGGTLSYEQYF. In DNA form, the CDR3 reads TGTGCCAGCAGCCTAGGGGGGACGCTTTCCTACGAGCAGTACTTC.

This clonotype turned up a few times. V and J are TRBV24-1 and TRBJ2-3; 7 bases are shared with TRBD2. With V trimmed by 7 bases and J by 4 bases, 7 bases remained unmatched. The CDR3 runs to 14 residues. Germline V lookup: CDR1 KGHDR, CDR2 SFDVKD. The DNA for the CDR3 is TGTGCCACCAGCGGCGGGAGACTAGCAGATACGCAGTATTTT. This codes for CATSGGRLADTQYF.

This clonotype was observed a few times. This rearrangement joins TRBV6-2 or TRBV6-3 to TRBJ2-3, with D tentatively TRBD1 (5 bases). The CDR3 runs 13 residues. Deletions cut 6 bases from V and 1 base from J, with 8 bases between. The germline V gene has CDR1 MNHEY and CDR2 SVGEGT. The CDR3 loop reads CASRPTGTDTQYF. In DNA, the CDR3 is TGTGCCAGCAGACCGACAGGCACAGATACGCAGTATTTT.

In its sample, this clonotype was seen many times. CDR3 nucleotide sequence: TGTGCCAGCAGCTTAGTTTCCGGCGGGAGGGCCGGGTACGAGCAGTACTTC. Amino acids: CASSLVSGGRAGYEQYF. The chain combines TRBV7-9 with TRBJ2-7; the match to TRBD2 covers 9 bases. Trimming cost V 1 base and J 4 bases; bases outside gene matches: 11. Germline-derived CDR1 and CDR2 are SEHNR and FQNEAQ (reference sequence). This CDR3 spans 17 amino acids.

This clonotype was seen ten or more times. The rearrangement uses TRBV20-1 and TRBJ1-5; 9 bases are shared with TRBD1. V gave up 5 bases and J gave up 4 bases; unmatched junction bases: 6. The germline CDR1 and CDR2 sequences are DFQATT and SNEGSKA (reference sequence). The CDR3 totals 14 residues. In nucleotides, the CDR3 is TGCAGTGCTTTACAGGGGGCAGGTAATCAGCCCCAGCATTTT. It codes for CSALQGAGNQPQHF.